The present entry profiles one T cell receptor (beta chain) with its context. Its specificity is unknown. Synthesis of TCR cDNA relied on 5'RACE template switching, which attached a universal primer site and UMIs. A single record per CDR3 protein comes from TCRdb applying MiXCR to the 5' RACE reads. The sample has 100,000 to 150,000 distinct CDR3 sequences; roughly 15% are singletons. Trimming removed 0 bases at V and 6 bases at J, with 8 bases between. The V gene's germline CDR1 is SGHDN and CDR2 FVKESK. The CDR3 has 13 amino acids. The source of the sample is a study of T cells after yellow fever vaccination. At the level of the study: SMART-Seq v4 Ultra Low Input served to prepare low-cell-number fractions.

General study points: The CD4 compartment and the CD8 compartment contained a small share of clonotypes in common. The booster saw the reappearance of most primary-vaccination clones (approximately 97% CD4, 88% CD8).

The sequence came from a man in his late teens or twenties who received the YFV17D yellow fever vaccine. J is TRBJ1-1 and V is TRBV14; D uncertain. Sequenced material: CD8+ T cells sorted from PBMCs, taken 5 days after the yellow fever booster vaccination. CDR3 sequence: CASSQDLRPEAFF. The CDR3 DNA sequence: TGTGCCAGCAGCCAAGACCTCCGACCTGAAGCTTTCTTT.